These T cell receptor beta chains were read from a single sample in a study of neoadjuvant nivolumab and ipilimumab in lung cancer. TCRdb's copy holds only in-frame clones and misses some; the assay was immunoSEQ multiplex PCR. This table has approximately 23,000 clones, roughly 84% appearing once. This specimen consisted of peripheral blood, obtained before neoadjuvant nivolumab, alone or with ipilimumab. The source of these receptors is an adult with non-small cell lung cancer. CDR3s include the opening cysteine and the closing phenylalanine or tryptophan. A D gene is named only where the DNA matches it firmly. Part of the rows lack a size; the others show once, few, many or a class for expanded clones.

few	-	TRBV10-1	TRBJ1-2	CASGRRGYGYTF	TGCGCCAGCGGCCGCAGGGGCTATGGCTACACCTTC
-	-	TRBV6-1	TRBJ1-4	CASRKTAATNEKLFF	TGTGCCAGCAGGAAGACAGCCGCAACTAATGAAAAACTGTTTTTT
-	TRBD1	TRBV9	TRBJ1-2	CASSAEIRGTNYGYTF	TGTGCCAGCAGCGCCGAGATCAGGGGGACTAACTATGGCTACACCTTC
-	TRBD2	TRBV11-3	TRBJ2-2	CASSAFSGSTGELFF	TGTGCCAGCAGCGCGTTTAGCGGGAGTACCGGGGAGCTGTTTTTT
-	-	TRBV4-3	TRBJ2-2	CASSQVSGTDTGELFF	TGCGCCAGCAGCCAAGTTTCGGGAACCGACACCGGGGAGCTGTTTTTT
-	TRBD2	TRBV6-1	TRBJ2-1	CASSDGGGRVQFF	TGTGCCAGCAGTGACGGAGGCGGGAGGGTGCAGTTCTTC
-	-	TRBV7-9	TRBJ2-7	CASSLGRDIFEQYF	TGTGCCAGCAGCTTAGGCCGAGACATTTTCGAGCAGTACTTC
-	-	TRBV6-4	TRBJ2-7	CASSDGYEQYF	TGTGCCAGCAGTGACGGTTACGAGCAGTACTTC
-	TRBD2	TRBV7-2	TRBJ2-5	CASSGLAGGSGTQYF	TGTGCCAGCAGCGGACTAGCGGGGGGGAGTGGGACCCAGTACTTC
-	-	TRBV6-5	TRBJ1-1	CASSYLSSGLNTEAFF	TGTGCCAGCAGTTACTTATCTTCGGGGTTGAACACTGAAGCTTTCTTT
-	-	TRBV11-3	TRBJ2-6	CASSYQGSGANVLTF	TGTGCCAGCAGCTACCAGGGATCTGGGGCCAACGTCCTGACTTTC
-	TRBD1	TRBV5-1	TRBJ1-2	CASSSSGTGLSGGYTF	TGCGCCAGCAGCTCCTCCGGGACAGGGCTCTCTGGGGGCTACACCTTC
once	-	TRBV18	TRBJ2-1	CASSPTVLNPYNEQFF	TGTGCCAGCTCACCTACCGTCTTAAACCCCTACAATGAGCAGTTCTTC
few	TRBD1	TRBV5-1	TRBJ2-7	CASSRGQGQYEQYF	TGCGCCAGCAGCCGGGGACAGGGTCAGTACGAGCAGTACTTC
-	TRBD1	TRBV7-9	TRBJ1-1	CASSEQGAHTEAFF	TGTGCCAGCAGCGAACAGGGGGCTCACACTGAAGCTTTCTTT
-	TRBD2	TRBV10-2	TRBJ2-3	CASSEASGSEDTQYF	TGCGCCAGCAGTGAGGCTAGCGGGAGCGAGGATACGCAGTATTTT
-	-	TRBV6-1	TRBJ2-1	CASKGNMGNEQFF	TGTGCCAGCAAAGGGAATATGGGGAATGAGCAGTTCTTC
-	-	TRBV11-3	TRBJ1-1	CASSLGQGNTEAFF	TGTGCCAGCAGCTTAGGGCAGGGGAACACTGAAGCTTTCTTT
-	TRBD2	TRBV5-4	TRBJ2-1	CASSAGTSGSNEQFF	TGTGCCAGCAGCGCCGGGACTAGCGGGAGCAATGAGCAGTTCTTC
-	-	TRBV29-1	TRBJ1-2	CSVDLFLGLQSGYTF	TGCAGCGTTGATTTGTTTCTTGGTTTGCAATCGGGCTACACCTTC
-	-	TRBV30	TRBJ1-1	CAWSRGLLDTEAFF	TGTGCCTGGAGCAGGGGCTTACTGGACACTGAAGCTTTCTTT
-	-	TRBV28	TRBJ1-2	CAIFGSLDGYTF	TGTGCCATATTCGGGAGCCTCGATGGCTACACCTTC
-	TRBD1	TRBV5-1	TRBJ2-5	CASSTGQGGETQYF	TGCGCCAGCAGCACGGGACAGGGTGGTGAGACCCAGTACTTC
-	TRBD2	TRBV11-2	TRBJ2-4	CASSKKTPLAGGDIQYF	TGTGCCAGCAGCAAAAAAACTCCACTAGCGGGAGGGGACATTCAGTACTTC
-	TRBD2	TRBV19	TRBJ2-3	CASSSVLAPSTDTQYF	TGTGCCAGTAGTTCCGTACTAGCGCCTAGCACAGATACGCAGTATTTT
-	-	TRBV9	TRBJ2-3	CASSVAGIDTDTQYF	TGTGCCAGCAGCGTAGCCGGGATTGACACAGATACGCAGTATTTT
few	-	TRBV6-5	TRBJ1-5	CASSYKGYQPQHF	TGTGCCAGCAGTTACAAGGGCTACCAGCCCCAGCATTTT
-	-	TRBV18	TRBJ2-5	CASSPKLQGKGSQETQYF	TGTGCCAGCTCACCTAAATTACAGGGCAAAGGGTCGCAAGAGACCCAGTACTTC
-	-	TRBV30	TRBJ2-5	CAYRGYQETQYF	TGTGCCTATCGGGGGTACCAAGAGACCCAGTACTTC
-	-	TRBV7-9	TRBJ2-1	CASSMQGNEQFF	TGTGCCAGCAGCATGCAGGGGAATGAGCAGTTCTTC
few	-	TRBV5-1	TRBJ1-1	CASSLQGVGTEAFF	TGCGCCAGCAGCTTGCAGGGCGTGGGCACTGAAGCTTTCTTT
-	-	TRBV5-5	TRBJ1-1	CASSLNQQGEAFF	TGTGCCAGCAGCTTAAATCAACAGGGTGAAGCTTTCTTT
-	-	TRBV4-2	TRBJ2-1	CASSQNGRLDEQFF	TGTGCCAGCAGCCAAAATGGGCGGTTGGATGAGCAGTTCTTC
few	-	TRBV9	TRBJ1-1	CASSVYGGQAFF	TGTGCCAGCAGCGTATACGGGGGGCAAGCTTTCTTT
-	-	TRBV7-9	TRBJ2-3	CASSLQGPNTDTQYF	TGTGCCAGCAGCTTACAAGGGCCGAACACAGATACGCAGTATTTT
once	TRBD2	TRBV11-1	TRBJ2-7	CASRGGVSYEQYF	TGTGCCAGCCGGGGGGGAGTCTCCTACGAGCAGTACTTC
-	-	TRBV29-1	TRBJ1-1	CSVEGAQTEAFF	TGCAGCGTTGAGGGGGCGCAGACTGAAGCTTTCTTT
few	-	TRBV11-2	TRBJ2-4	CASEFLAGDIQYF	TGTGCCAGCGAGTTCCTAGCAGGAGACATTCAGTACTTC
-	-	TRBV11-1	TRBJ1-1	CASSPFGEEAFF	TGTGCCAGCAGCCCCTTCGGGGAGGAAGCTTTCTTT
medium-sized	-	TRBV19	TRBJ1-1	CASSINWGQDWNEAFF	TGTGCCAGTAGTATAAATTGGGGGCAGGACTGGAATGAAGCTTTCTTT
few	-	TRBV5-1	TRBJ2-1	CASSLAGDEQFF	TGCGCCAGCAGCTTGGCTGGGGATGAGCAGTTCTTC
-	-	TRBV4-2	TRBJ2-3	CASSQEWGGTDTQYF	TGTGCCAGCAGCCAAGAATGGGGGGGCACAGATACGCAGTATTTT
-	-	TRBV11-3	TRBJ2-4	CASSLGPGPENIQYF	TGTGCCAGCAGCTTAGGACCAGGGCCAGAAAACATTCAGTACTTC
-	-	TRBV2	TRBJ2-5	CASLRVLKETQYF	TGTGCCAGCCTCCGGGTGCTAAAAGAGACCCAGTACTTC
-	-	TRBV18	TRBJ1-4	CASSQASTNEKLFF	TGTGCCAGCTCACAGGCCTCAACTAATGAAAAACTGTTTTTT
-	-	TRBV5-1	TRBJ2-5	CASSWGDRRQETQYF	TGCGCCAGCAGTTGGGGGGACAGAAGACAAGAGACCCAGTACTTC
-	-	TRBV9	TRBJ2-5	CASSVASLAETQYF	TGTGCCAGCAGCGTAGCGTCGCTAGCGGAGACCCAGTACTTC
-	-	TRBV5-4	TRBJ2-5	CASSLWGAETQYF	TGTGCCAGCAGCTTGTGGGGGGCAGAGACCCAGTACTTC
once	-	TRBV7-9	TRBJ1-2	CASSPPGGYGYTF	TGTGCCAGCAGCCCCCCGGGCGGATATGGCTACACCTTC
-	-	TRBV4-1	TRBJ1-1	CASSQDGSGGGTEAFF	TGCGCCAGCAGCCAAGATGGGTCCGGGGGGGGAACTGAAGCTTTCTTT
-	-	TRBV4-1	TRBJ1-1	CASSQVTVNTEAFF	TGCGCCAGCAGCCAAGTTACGGTGAACACTGAAGCTTTCTTT
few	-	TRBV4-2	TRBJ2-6	CASSQRSSGANVLTF	TGTGCCAGCAGCCAAAGAAGCTCTGGGGCCAACGTCCTGACTTTC
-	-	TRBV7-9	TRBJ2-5	CASSPYRTQYF	TGTGCCAGCAGCCCCTATCGGACCCAGTACTTC
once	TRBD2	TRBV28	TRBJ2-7	CASSLGGLAGYEQYF	TGTGCCAGCAGTTTAGGGGGACTAGCTGGATACGAGCAGTACTTC
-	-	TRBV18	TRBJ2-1	CASRRSGAISYNEQFF	TGTGCCAGCCGGCGATCAGGGGCCATCTCCTACAATGAGCAGTTCTTC